This entry lists 32 T cell receptor beta chains sequenced from one sample in a study of blood T cell repertoires in COVID-19. TCRdb's table, derived via immunoSEQ multiplex PCR, lists solely in-frame clones and lacks some. The profile covers about 190,000 clones, with roughly 90% appearing a single time and 0.62% taken by the ten largest. Sample: peripheral blood. The receptors were gathered from a man in his fifties with acute or convalescent COVID-19.

This clone was detected many times. The gene calls are TRBV28 and TRBJ2-7, with 8 bases matching TRBD1. Looked up from germline, CDR1 is MDHEN and CDR2 is SYDVKM. The CDR3 totals 14 residues. The V segment lost 4 bases and the J segment 5 bases; nucleotides outside the gene matches: 7. The CDR3 loop is CASSSDRVSHEQYF. CDR3 in DNA: TGTGCCAGCAGTTCGGACAGGGTGAGCCACGAGCAGTACTTC.

The chain uses TRBV7-9 and TRBJ2-6, with D perhaps matching TRBD2 (5 bases). V shed 0 bases and J shed 2 bases, with 5 bases lying between them. CDR3 length equals 15 residues. Germline V gives CDR1 SEHNR, CDR2 FQNEAQ (reference sequence). The CDR3 here is CASSLAGTGANVLTF. The CDR3 DNA is TGTGCCAGCAGCTTAGCCGGGACTGGGGCCAACGTCCTGACTTTC. The full variable domain, with the rest looked up from reference TRBV7-9 and TRBJ2-6, is DTGVSQNPRHKITKRGQNVTFRCDPISEHNRLYWYRQTLGQGPEFLTYFQNEAQLEKSRLLSDRFSAERPKGSFSTLEIQRTEQGDSAMYLCASSLAGTGANVLTFGAGSRLTVL.

This clone was found once. In the same sample, other DNA sequences code for this CDR3. The V and J genes are TRBV28 and TRBJ1-2; D may be TRBD1 (5 bases). This CDR3 is 12 amino acids long. The V gene lost 6 bases and the J gene lost 4 bases, with 9 bases spanning the gap. Germline V gene lookup returns CDR1 MDHEN and CDR2 SYDVKM. CDR3 loop: CASSLDSYGYTF. CDR3 bases: TGTGCCAGCAGCCTAGACAGCTATGGCTACACCTTC.

This clone appeared a few times. This sequence joins TRBV10-3 and TRBJ1-1, with D possibly TRBD1 on 5 matching bases. The CDR3 totals 15 residues. V was trimmed by 2 bases and J by 1 base, leaving 11 bases between them. The germline gives CDR1 ENHRY, CDR2 SYGVKD. The CDR3 is CAISERGAENTEAFF. The CDR3 DNA sequence: TGTGCCATCAGTGAGAGGGGTGCAGAGAACACTGAAGCTTTCTTT.

The rearrangement joins TRBV2 to TRBJ2-7; 8 bases are shared with TRBD1. Trimming at V came to 2 bases and at J to 7 bases, leaving 7 bases not matched to a gene. The CDR3 totals 14 residues. From germline, CDR1 is SNHLY and CDR2 FYNNEI. The CDR3 bases are TGTGCCAGCAGTGAAAGGCAGGGGGCTGATGAGCAGTACTTC. Translation: CASSERQGADEQYF.

CDR3 region: CASRAKREGYNEQFF. In DNA, the CDR3 is TGTGCCAGCAGGGCTAAGCGTGAAGGCTACAATGAGCAGTTCTTC. The chain has TRBV11-2 and TRBJ2-1; D gene uncertain. V lost 6 bases to trimming and J lost 3 bases, with 15 bases between them. CDR1 and CDR2 from the germline V gene are SGHAT and FQNNGV. The CDR3 spans 15 residues.

The chain uses TRBV5-4 and TRBJ2-7, with 10 bases that match TRBD2. Germline trimming cut 5 bases from V and 6 bases from J; bases unmatched to any gene: 8. The CDR3 sequence is 14 residues long. Germline V CDR1 and CDR2: SGHNT, YYREEE (reference sequence). CDR3 nucleotides: TGTGCCAGCAGAGGGCTAGCGGGAGAAGGCGAGCAGTACTTC. Amino acids: CASRGLAGEGEQYF.

The rearrangement joins TRBV7-9 to TRBJ1-4; TRBD1 is a possible D gene (6 bases). V dropped 3 bases and J dropped 1 base, with 9 bases sitting between them. Germline CDR1 SEHNR, CDR2 FQNEAQ (reference sequence). The CDR3 contains 15 residues. The CDR3 bases are TGTGCCAGCAGCTTCAGGACAGTAACTAATGAAAAACTGTTTTTT. It is translated as CASSFRTVTNEKLFF.

This clone was detected only once. This chain uses TRBV4-3 with TRBJ1-2, with D maybe TRBD1 (5 bases). The CDR3 totals 18 residues. The V end was cut by 0 bases, the J end by 1 base, with 18 bases between. Looked up from germline, CDR1 is LGHNA and CDR2 is YSLEER. CDR3 sequence reads: CASSQDRGTGTVNYGYTF. DNA for the CDR3: TGCGCCAGCAGCCAAGATCGGGGGACCGGGACGGTTAACTATGGCTACACCTTC.

The chain recombines TRBV5-1 with TRBJ2-5; 11 nucleotides match TRBD2. V shed 5 bases, J shed 3 bases, and the junction held 6 bases outside the gene matches. In germline, CDR1 is SGHRS, CDR2 YFSETQ. There are 15 residues in the CDR3. DNA of the CDR3: TGCGCCAGCAGGATAGCGGGGGGGCCGGAAGAGACCCAGTACTTC. Its protein product is CASRIAGGPEETQYF. Supplemented by reference TRBV5-1 and TRBJ2-5, the full variable domain reads KAGVTQTPRYLIKTRGQQVTLSCSPISGHRSVSWYQQTPGQGLQFLFEYFSETQRNKGNFPGRFSGRQFSNSRSEMNVSTLELGDSALYLCASRIAGGPEETQYFGPGTRLLVL.

The chain uses TRBV11-2 and TRBJ1-2; 7 bases match TRBD1. There are 13 residues in the CDR3. Germline CDR1 SGHAT, CDR2 FQNNGV. The junction had 3 bases not matched to a gene; V was cut back by 5 bases and J by 3 bases. CDR3: CASSPGTDYGYTF. In DNA form, the CDR3 reads TGTGCCAGCAGCCCAGGGACAGACTATGGCTACACCTTC.

CDR3 bases: TGTGCCAGCTCACTCCGGGACACCCTAGGTTCCTTCGGTACTGAAGCTTTCTTT. As protein: CASSLRDTLGSFGTEAFF. The gene calls are TRBV18 and TRBJ1-1; the D gene is possibly TRBD1 (6 bases). V was trimmed by 4 bases and J by 5 bases, leaving 26 bases between them. This CDR3 comprises 18 residues. The germline gives CDR1 KGHSH, CDR2 LQKENI. Full variable domain (remainder filled in from reference TRBV18 and TRBJ1-1): NAGVMQNPRHLVRRRGQEARLRCSPMKGHSHVYWYRQLPEEGLKFMVYLQKENIIDESGMPKERFSAEFPKEGPSILRIQQVVRGDSAAYFCASSLRDTLGSFGTEAFFGQGTRLTVV.

The chain has TRBV7-2 and TRBJ2-7, with no clear D. CDR1 is SGHTA, CDR2 FQGNSA, per germline. The ends were cut back, 1 base at V and 2 bases at J, with 12 bases in the middle. This CDR3 region has 15 residues. CDR3 DNA sequence: TGTGCCAGCAGCTTAGAACTGTCCCTAGCCTACGAGCAGTACGTC. Amino acid sequence: CASSLELSLAYEQYV.

The CDR3 DNA reads TGTGCCAGCAATAGACAGGGACCGGGATACGAGCAGTACTTC. Translation: CASNRQGPGYEQYF. This rearrangement joins TRBV28 to TRBJ2-7; 7 bases map to TRBD1. The J segment lost 4 bases and the V segment lost 7 bases, leaving 10 bases of the junction unmatched. The CDR3 is 14 residues long. The germline V gene has CDR1 MDHEN and CDR2 SYDVKM. The whole variable domain, remainder taken from reference TRBV28 and TRBJ2-7, is DVKVTQSSRYLVKRTGEKVFLECVQDMDHENMFWYRQDPGLGLRLIYFSYDVKMKEKGDIPEGYSVSREKKERFSLILESASTNQTSMYLCASNRQGPGYEQYFGPGTRLTVT.

The gene calls are TRBV28 and TRBJ2-7, with TRBD1 identical over 7 bases. The V and J ends lost 5 bases and 2 bases, in that order; junction bases with no gene match: 9. The CDR3 covers 15 residues. Germline CDR1 is MDHEN and CDR2 is SYDVKM. The CDR3 bases are TGTGCCAGCAGTCGAGGGGGCACCAGGACCTACGAGCAGTACGTC. Translating it yields CASSRGGTRTYEQYV.

CDR3 nucleotides: TGCGCCAGCAGTGAAGGAGCCAGCAATCAGCCCCAGCATTTT. Protein: CASSEGASNQPQHF. V and J are TRBV5-1 and TRBJ1-5; D call uncertain. There are 14 residues in the CDR3. The germline gives CDR1 SGHRS, CDR2 YFSETQ. V was clipped by 5 bases and J by 1 base, with 10 bases between them.

V gene TRBV24-1 combines with J gene TRBJ2-1; 8 bases are shared with TRBD2. Trimming took 2 bases from V and 6 from J; bases not matched to a gene: 2. Germline CDR1 and CDR2: KGHDR and SFDVKD. The CDR3 extends over 14 amino acids. The CDR3 region has the DNA TGTGCCACCAGTGATTCAACTAGCGGCAATGAGCAGTTCTTC. It encodes CATSDSTSGNEQFF.

DNA of the CDR3: TGTGCCAGCAGTTTAGGAGCGGGGGGGTATAATGAGCAGTTCTTC. Encoded protein: CASSLGAGGYNEQFF. The chain employs TRBV27 and TRBJ2-1, with 10 positions matching TRBD2. The CDR3 contains 15 residues. With 2 bases clipped from V and 7 bases from J, the junction kept 5 bases outside the gene matches. The V gene's germline CDR1 is MNHEY and CDR2 SMNVEV (reference sequence).

V is TRBV5-1 and J is TRBJ2-2, with TRBD2 matching 8 bases. V dropped 1 base and J dropped 2; count of bases not matched to a gene: 4. This CDR3 has 16 residues. CDR1 and CDR2 (germline): SGHRS, YFSETQ. CDR3: CASSLFSGVNTGELFF. CDR3 in DNA: TGCGCCAGCAGCTTGTTTAGCGGGGTTAACACCGGGGAGCTGTTTTTT.

This chain connects TRBV6-5 to TRBJ2-7; perhaps TRBD1 as D (5 bases). There are 15 residues in the CDR3. Germline V CDR1 and CDR2: MNHEY, SVGAGI. V dropped 0 bases and J dropped 5 bases, with 14 bases sitting between them. This CDR3 is CASSYSSGIGNEQYF. The CDR3 region has the DNA TGTGCCAGCAGTTACTCTTCAGGGATAGGAAACGAGCAGTACTTC.

The V gene is TRBV5-6, the J gene TRBJ2-2, with TRBD2 matching over 8 bases. Germline assignment: CDR1 SGHDT and CDR2 YYEEEE. This CDR3 spans 15 amino acids. Losses at the gene ends were 6 bases for V and 2 bases for J; bases not matched to a gene: 6. This CDR3 is CASNPGGSNTGELFF. CDR3 coding DNA: TGTGCCAGCAACCCGGGAGGGAGCAACACCGGGGAGCTGTTTTTT.

The rearrangement links TRBV7-3 to TRBJ2-7; 10 positions match TRBD1. The CDR3 is 15 amino acids. V trimming: 5 bases; J trimming: 4 bases; junction bases outside the gene matches: 8. Germline CDR1 SGHTA, CDR2 FQGTGA. The CDR3 here is CASSLGTGAGYEQYF. CDR3 DNA sequence: TGTGCCAGCAGCCTCGGGACAGGGGCAGGGTACGAGCAGTACTTC.

The rearrangement links TRBV24-1 to TRBJ1-4; the match to TRBD1 covers 10 bases. The CDR3 runs 13 residues. In germline, CDR1 is KGHDR, CDR2 SFDVKD. V shed 12 bases, J shed 8 bases, and the junction held 8 bases outside the gene matches. The CDR3 protein is CALGGQGKEKLFF. The DNA for the CDR3 is TGTGCCCTAGGGGGACAGGGGAAAGAAAAACTGTTTTTT.

The gene calls are TRBV12-3 or TRBV12-4 and TRBJ1-5, with TRBD1 as a possible D gene (5 bases). The CDR3 runs to 13 residues. Trimming removed 3 bases at V and 9 bases at J, with 12 bases between. For the CDR3, the DNA is TGTGCCAGCAGTTTGGGGGGTGTGCGGCCCCAGCATTTT. Translating it yields CASSLGGVRPQHF.

This chain connects TRBV28 to TRBJ1-4; D possibly corresponds to TRBD1 (6 bases). CDR3 length: 12 amino acids. Trimming pared 5 bases from V and 7 bases from J, leaving 8 bases between. Germline-derived CDR1 and CDR2 are MDHEN and SYDVKM. The CDR3 reads CASSTGIEKLFF. CDR3 nucleotides: TGTGCCAGCAGTACAGGGATTGAAAAACTGTTTTTT.

The chain links TRBV29-1 to TRBJ2-2, with a possible D match to TRBD2 (6 bases). The germline CDR1 and CDR2 sequences are SQVTM and ANQGSEA. This CDR3 spans 15 amino acids. With 6 bases removed from V and 4 bases from J, the gap between germline ends came to 18 bases. CDR3 sequence: CSVRATRSGTGELFF. DNA of the CDR3: TGCAGCGTCCGTGCGACTAGGTCGGGCACCGGGGAGCTGTTTTTT.

The chain links TRBV10-2 to TRBJ2-5, with 9 nucleotides matching TRBD2. Germline CDR1 reads WSHSY; CDR2 reads SAAADI. CDR3 length: 15 amino acids. Trimming removed 2 bases from V and 3 bases from J; junction bases left unmatched: 4. The CDR3: CASSEPGLAKETQYF. The CDR3 DNA follows: TGCGCCAGCAGTGAGCCGGGACTAGCAAAAGAGACCCAGTACTTC.

The rearrangement joins TRBV30 to TRBJ1-4; D is unresolved. V was pared by 5 bases and J by 8 bases, with 9 bases between. The CDR3 length is 11 residues. CDR1 and CDR2 (germline): GTSNPN, SVGIG (reference sequence). In DNA, the CDR3 is TGTGCCTGGGGATCCCGGGAAAAACTGTTTTTT. Translated: CAWGSREKLFF.

The gene calls are TRBV18 and TRBJ2-7; weak D call: TRBD1 (6 bases). Germline loops: CDR1 KGHSH, CDR2 LQKENI. The CDR3 runs 19 residues. V lost 10 bases to trimming and J lost 3 bases, with 34 bases between them. This CDR3 is CANTSLPVRGPRLGYEQYV. CDR3 in DNA: TGTGCCAACACATCCCTGCCGGTCAGGGGTCCTCGACTCGGCTACGAGCAGTACGTC.

This chain connects TRBV5-6 to TRBJ2-7; 11 nucleotides line up with TRBD2. The CDR3 contains 15 residues. Germline V gene sequence: CDR1 SGHDT, CDR2 YYEEEE. V gave up 4 bases and J gave up 1 base; unmatched junction bases: 4. DNA for the CDR3: TGTGCCAGCAGCCCCCTAGCGGGAGGATCCTACGAGCAGTACTTC. The encoded protein is CASSPLAGGSYEQYF.

The chain combines TRBV7-9 with TRBJ1-1, with D perhaps matching TRBD1 (5 bases). The V end was cut by 4 bases, the J end by 4 bases, with 19 bases between. CDR3 length equals 16 residues. The V gene's germline CDR1 is SEHNR and CDR2 FQNEAQ (reference sequence). The CDR3 bases are TGTGCCAGCAGCTACCCCAGGCGGGGGGAAGGCACTGAAGCTTTCTTT. Translation: CASSYPRRGEGTEAFF.

This chain uses TRBV7-2 with TRBJ2-2, with a weak D call TRBD2 (5 bases). This CDR3 is built from 16 residues. Trimming removed 1 base from V and 1 base from J, with 10 bases in between. The germline V gene encodes CDR1 SGHTA and CDR2 FQGNSA. CDR3 coding DNA: TGTGCCAGCAGCTTAGGGACTTTTCGGAACACCGGGGAGCTGTTTTTT. It translates to CASSLGTFRNTGELFF.